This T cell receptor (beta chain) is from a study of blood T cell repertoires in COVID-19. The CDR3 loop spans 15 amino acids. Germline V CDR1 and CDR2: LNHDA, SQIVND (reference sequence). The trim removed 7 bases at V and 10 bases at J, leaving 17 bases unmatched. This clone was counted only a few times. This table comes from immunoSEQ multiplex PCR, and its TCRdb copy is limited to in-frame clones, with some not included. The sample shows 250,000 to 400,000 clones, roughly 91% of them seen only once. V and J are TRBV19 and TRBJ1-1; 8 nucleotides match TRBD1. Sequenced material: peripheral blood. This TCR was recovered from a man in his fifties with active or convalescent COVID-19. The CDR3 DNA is TGTGCCAGTATGGGGGCACGGGGACAGGACAGGAGAGCTTTCTTT. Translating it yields CASMGARGQDRRAFF.